The entry that follows covers one T cell receptor beta chain sequence. These data belong to a study of blood T cell repertoires in COVID-19. Original handling: Researchers report that nucleated cell counts were estimated from reference gene primer amplification. TCRdb's copy holds only in-frame clones and misses some; the assay was immunoSEQ multiplex PCR. V, J and clone size are those of that table, while D and trimming were read from the DNA. This table has around 30,000 clones, 80% to 90% appearing once. Trimming shortened V by 4 bases and J by 4 bases, and 20 bases separated the two germline ends. Germline lookup yields CDR1 SGHRS and CDR2 YFSETQ. This CDR3 contains 16 residues.

The TCR originated in a human donor in a cohort sampled during active COVID-19. The chain uses TRBV5-1 and TRBJ1-1, with D perhaps matching TRBD1 (6 bases). What was sequenced was peripheral blood. The CDR3: CASSHRDTTGTTEAFF. Written as DNA, the CDR3 is TGCGCCAGCAGCCACCGGGACACGACGGGTACCACTGAAGCTTTCTTT.